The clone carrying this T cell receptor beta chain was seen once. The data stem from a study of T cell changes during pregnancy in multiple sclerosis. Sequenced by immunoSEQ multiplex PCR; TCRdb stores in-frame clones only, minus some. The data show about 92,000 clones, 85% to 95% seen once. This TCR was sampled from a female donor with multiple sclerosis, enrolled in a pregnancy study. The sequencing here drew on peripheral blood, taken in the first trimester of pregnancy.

CDR3 nucleotides: TGTGCCAGCAGCCCCACGGAGGTTATAAACTATGGCTACACCTTC. Its translation: CASSPTEVINYGYTF. V and J are TRBV11-2 and TRBJ1-2; D gene unclear. The V end was cut by 5 bases, the J end by 2 bases, with 15 bases between. The CDR3 loop spans 15 amino acids. The germline V gene has CDR1 SGHAT and CDR2 FQNNGV.